The sequence of this T cell receptor beta chain was determined in a study of cytomegalovirus exposure and HLA in healthy donors. Study results and limitations: The study carried out a later analysis of TCR beta sequences. It associated around 17,000 of them with specific HLA alleles at a false discovery rate of 0.05. Sequencing likely generated an artifact that appeared as a cluster of highly shared sequence variants. Most CMV-associated TCR beta chains appeared HLA-restricted in a later analysis.

Germline CDR1 is SGHNT and CDR2 is YYREEE (reference sequence). V lost 6 bases and J lost 2, with 12 bases in between. The CDR3 loop spans 13 amino acids. Primers included in the PCR were 60 Vbeta and 13 Jbeta primers. Sequencing was performed with immunoSEQ multiplex PCR; in TCRdb, only in-frame clones are kept and a portion is missing. The table includes some 90,000 clones, approximately 72% detected once. Note on this clone: The antigen is undetermined.

The gene calls are TRBV5-4 and TRBJ2-7, with D unresolved. The sequenced sample consisted of PBMCs. This sequence was found in a female donor in good health and CMV-seropositive. The CDR3 here is CASTGSVPYEQYF. The CDR3 DNA is TGTGCCAGCACCGGGTCCGTTCCCTACGAGCAGTACTTC.